This T cell receptor (beta chain) was recovered during a study of shared clonotypes between healthy human individuals. CD45RO-negative, CCR7-selected cells formed the naive CD8 fraction, which excluded terminally differentiated effector memory CD45RA+ cells. DNA at approximately 200 ng, tens of thousands of T cell genomes, went into sorted-subset replicate PCRs. Assay: immunoSEQ multiplex PCR; the TCRdb copy retains only in-frame clones and omits some. The data show approximately 810,000 clones, around 93% seen once. Worth noting for this clone: Its target is not known.

Study-wide results and caveats: Between four donors, naive CD4 clonotypes were shared at a level of approximately 5%. Compared with clonotypes that all four donors shared, non-shared clonotypes had lower generation probabilities.

Germline V gives CDR1 SEHNR, CDR2 FQNEAQ (reference sequence). V lost 5 bases, J lost 13 bases, and 17 bases lay in between. This CDR3 is 13 amino acids long. The sample consisted of naive CD8+ T cells sorted from blood. The TCR was taken from a man between 25 and 39 years old in good health. The chain joins TRBV7-9 to TRBJ1-4; D gene unclear. This CDR3 is CASSPGSIDALFF. In DNA form, the CDR3 reads TGTGCCAGCAGCCCCGGGTCTATAGATGCACTGTTTTTT.